These 28 T cell receptor beta chains were all obtained from the same sample, sequenced in a study of response to subunit inactivated influenza vaccine (dated by TCRdb to between 2018 and 2020). Library method: RT-PCR. The run used an Illumina HiSeq 2500. TCRdb cleaned the public reads at Q25 with fastp, built clones with MiXCR and kept in-frame beta chains. Under each unique CDR3 protein, matching rows form one entry showing the most common genes and DNA. Counted in this sample were 400,000 to 650,000 distinct CDR3 sequences; under 8.5% of them appeared once. Of the sample, about an eighth falls within the top ten clones. This specimen consisted of PBMCs from blood, obtained roughly 24 months after vaccination. These receptors came from a man between 50 and 69 years old who received an inactivated influenza vaccine. Donor details come from another sample of the same person, matched by shared clones.

This clonotype was counted between two and nine times. The chain recombines TRBV7-8 with TRBJ2-1, with TRBD1 identical over 9 bases. This CDR3 is built from 15 residues. The trim removed 5 bases at V and 4 bases at J, leaving 6 bases unmatched. The germline gives CDR1 SGHVS, CDR2 FQNEAQ. Here the CDR3 DNA reads TGTGCCAGCAGCCCCGGGACAGGGCTTTACAATGAGCAGTTCTTC. It specifies CASSPGTGLYNEQFF.

The chain combines TRBV7-2 with TRBJ2-5; possibly TRBD2 for D (5 bases). The CDR3 length is 15 residues. Germline CDR1 SGHTA, CDR2 FQGNSA. Trimming shortened V by 3 bases and J by 2 bases, and 13 bases separated the two germline ends. The CDR3 DNA follows: TGTGCCAGCAGCTTCGGAGGATCAGATCAAGAGACCCAGTACTTC. It translates to CASSFGGSDQETQYF. Complete variable domain (other parts from reference TRBV7-2 and TRBJ2-5): GAGVSQSPSNKVTEKGKDVELRCDPISGHTALYWYRQSLGQGLEFLIYFQGNSAPDKSGLPSDRFSAERTGGSVSTLTIQRTQQEDSAVYLCASSFGGSDQETQYFGPGTRLLVL.

The chain is built from TRBV20-1 and TRBJ2-7, with D tentatively TRBD2 (6 bases). The germline gives CDR1 DFQATT, CDR2 SNEGSKA (reference sequence). The CDR3 totals 15 residues. With 0 bases removed from V and 3 bases from J, the gap between germline ends came to 15 bases. The CDR3 here is CSARDRGGANYEQYF. The CDR3 coding sequence is TGCAGTGCTAGAGATCGAGGCGGGGCCAACTACGAGCAGTACTTC.

This clonotype was recorded at least ten times. The chain recombines TRBV12-3 or TRBV12-4 with TRBJ1-5; tentative D call: TRBD1 (6 bases). The CDR3 runs 15 residues. The V gene lost 5 bases and the J gene lost 7 bases, with 18 bases spanning the gap. The CDR3 loop is CASSMYRDGGQPQHF. The CDR3 DNA is TGTGCCAGCAGTATGTACAGGGACGGTGGCCAGCCCCAGCATTTT.

The V gene is TRBV28, the J gene TRBJ1-3; no clear D gene. This CDR3 has 14 amino acids. V was shortened by 1 base and J by 0 bases, with 4 bases between the two germline ends. Germline CDR1 reads MDHEN; CDR2 reads SYDVKM. The CDR3 loop is CASSLLISGNTIYF. CDR3 nucleotide sequence: TGTGCCAGCAGTTTATTGATCTCTGGAAACACCATATATTTT.

This clonotype was counted a few times. The chain has TRBV18 and TRBJ2-7, with D possibly TRBD2 on 5 matching bases. Deletions cut 2 bases from V and 0 bases from J, with 14 bases between. The length of the CDR3 is 16 residues. CDR1 KGHSH and CDR2 LQKENI come from the germline V gene. CDR3 sequence reads: CASSPSGLGSSYEQYF. The DNA of the CDR3 is TGTGCCAGCTCACCAAGCGGACTGGGCAGCTCCTACGAGCAGTACTTC.

The sample holds many counts of this clonotype. The chain uses TRBV7-8 and TRBJ1-5; D is perhaps TRBD1 (5 bases). Trimming stripped 5 bases from V and 2 bases from J, with 22 bases between. Germline V lookup: CDR1 SGHVS, CDR2 FQNEAQ. This CDR3 is built from 18 residues. The CDR3 DNA sequence: TGTGCCAGCAGCCCACTCGCTCCAGGGTTAGGAGGCAATCAGCCCCAGCATTTT. Protein: CASSPLAPGLGGNQPQHF.

The sample holds a few counts of this clonotype. The chain carries TRBV19 and TRBJ2-5; D perhaps matches TRBD1 (6 bases). The germline CDR1 and CDR2 sequences are LNHDA and SQIVND (reference sequence). V lost 6 bases, J lost 2 bases, and 10 bases lay in between. The CDR3 length is 13 residues. The CDR3 loop is CASSTGNQETQYF. The CDR3 DNA follows: TGTGCCAGTAGCACAGGGAATCAAGAGACCCAGTACTTC.

This clonotype was counted ten times or more. This rearrangement joins TRBV28 to TRBJ2-7, with no clear D. This CDR3 has 12 residues. V was clipped by 4 bases and J by 10 bases, with 14 bases between them. Per germline, CDR1 MDHEN and CDR2 SYDVKM. The CDR3 DNA is TGTGCCAGCAGTTCCCCCCGCTCATTACAGTACTTC. This translates into CASSSPRSLQYF.

The table lists this clonotype with many counts. The chain has TRBV27 and TRBJ2-1; TRBD1 is a possible D gene (6 bases). The CDR3 totals 15 residues. CDR1 is MNHEY and CDR2 is SMNVEV in the germline V gene (reference sequence). V lost 6 bases and J lost 0, with 12 bases in between. The DNA for the CDR3 is TGTGCCAGCAGCAGGGGCAGGGGCTCCTACAATGAGCAGTTCTTC. It is translated as CASSRGRGSYNEQFF.

This clonotype has just a few counts. V usage is TRBV7-2 and J usage is TRBJ2-7, with TRBD1 matching 9 bases. V dropped 5 bases and J dropped 4; count of bases not matched to a gene: 9. Per germline, CDR1 SGHTA and CDR2 FQGNSA. The CDR3 totals 15 residues. CDR3 DNA sequence: TGTGCCAGCAGCACCCGGACAGGGGCGGGGTACGAGCAGTACTTC. Translation gives CASSTRTGAGYEQYF.

V usage is TRBV7-6 and J usage is TRBJ2-1, with 13 bases that match TRBD2. There are 17 residues in the CDR3. Trimming removed 4 bases from V and 4 bases from J; junction bases left unmatched: 7. CDR1 is SGHVS, CDR2 FNYEAQ, per germline. The CDR3 nucleotides read TGTGCCAGCAGCTCGGGACTAGCGGGATTAGTGTACAATGAGCAGTTCTTC. This gives the protein CASSSGLAGLVYNEQFF.

This clonotype was detected a few times. This chain connects TRBV5-1 to TRBJ2-2; 7 bases are shared with TRBD1. With V trimmed by 2 bases and J by 6 bases, 4 bases remained unmatched. This CDR3 comprises 14 residues. CDR1 and CDR2 (germline): SGHRS, YFSETQ. CDR3 nucleotides: TGCGCCAGCAGCTTACCCACAGGGGCCGGGGAGCTGTTTTTT. Its protein product is CASSLPTGAGELFF.

This clonotype was found many times. The CDR3 nucleotides are TGTGCCATTTTGGGGCGGACGAACACTGAAGCTTTCTTT. Amino acids: CAILGRTNTEAFF. The chain couples TRBV28 to TRBJ1-1, with D perhaps TRBD1 (5 bases). This CDR3 is built from 13 residues. The germline V gene has CDR1 MDHEN and CDR2 SYDVKM. V lost 10 bases and J lost 1, with 13 bases in between.

The table lists this clonotype with many counts. At one of its ends the junction is not consistent with the germline gene, which may arise from a read error. The chain combines TRBV4-3 with TRBJ2-2; perhaps TRBD1 as D (6 bases). In germline, CDR1 is LGHNA, CDR2 YSLEER. This CDR3 is 15 amino acids long. Written as DNA, the CDR3 is TGCGCCAGCAGACAAGAGGGGGTTTCAACCGGGGAGCTGTTTTTT. Translated: CASRQEGVSTGELFF.

This clonotype was recorded at least ten times. The genes are TRBV9 and TRBJ2-2; a possible D gene is TRBD2 (6 bases). Trimming shortened V by 0 bases and J by 0 bases, and 9 bases separated the two germline ends. The V gene's germline CDR1 is SGDLS and CDR2 YYNGEE. The CDR3 sequence is 16 residues long. This CDR3 is CASSVVGGTNTGELFF. CDR3 nucleotide sequence: TGTGCCAGCAGCGTAGTTGGAGGGACGAACACCGGGGAGCTGTTTTTT.

The chain combines TRBV11-1 with TRBJ1-6; D may be TRBD1 (5 bases). Per the germline V gene, CDR1 is SGHAT and CDR2 is FQDESV (reference sequence). Trimming removed 1 base from V and 0 bases from J, with 19 bases in between. This CDR3 has 20 residues. CDR3 bases: TGTGCCAGCAGCTTAGGGCGATTTGGGACGGAGAGCTCCTATAATTCACCCCTCCACTTT. It translates to CASSLGRFGTESSYNSPLHF. The full variable domain, rest sourced from reference TRBV11-1 and TRBJ1-6, is EAEVAQSPRYKITEKSQAVAFWCDPISGHATLYWYRQILGQGPELLVQFQDESVVDDSQLPKDRFSAERLKGVDSTLKIQPAELGDSAMYLCASSLGRFGTESSYNSPLHFGNGTRLTVT.

This clonotype turned up a few times. J is TRBJ2-2 and V is TRBV20-1; a possible D gene is TRBD1 (6 bases). Germline CDR1 DFQATT, CDR2 SNEGSKA (reference sequence). Trimming left V 3 bases short and J 4 bases short, with 12 bases between. CDR3 length equals 14 residues. The CDR3 region has the DNA TGCAGTGCTAGGACTCAGGGGCCCACCGGGGAGCTGTTTTTT. Translating it yields CSARTQGPTGELFF.

This sequence joins TRBV19 and TRBJ1-1, with 7 positions matching TRBD1. The CDR3 totals 13 residues. Trimming at V came to 5 bases and at J to 11 bases, leaving 11 bases not matched to a gene. Germline assignment: CDR1 LNHDA and CDR2 SQIVND (reference sequence). CDR3 residues: CASSPDRQGMAFF. As DNA, the CDR3 is TGTGCCAGTAGTCCAGATCGACAGGGCATGGCTTTCTTT.

This clonotype was counted at least ten times. The rearrangement uses TRBV28 and TRBJ2-4; unclear D gene. Germline CDR1 reads MDHEN; CDR2 reads SYDVKM. The CDR3 is 16 amino acids. Trimming took off 4 bases at V and 0 bases at J, with 13 bases between the two ends. CDR3 nucleotides: TGTGCCAGCAGTTCCGCCAGCGTACTAGCCAAAAACATTCAGTACTTC. Translating it yields CASSSASVLAKNIQYF.

This clonotype has only a few counts. This chain connects TRBV7-2 to TRBJ1-5; D is undetermined. CDR3 size: 16 residues. Trimming pared 0 bases from V and 0 bases from J, leaving 9 bases between. Germline V gene lookup returns CDR1 SGHTA and CDR2 FQGNSA. The CDR3 DNA reads TGTGCCAGCAGCTTAGCCGCACGCTATAGCAATCAGCCCCAGCATTTT. Translation: CASSLAARYSNQPQHF.

This clonotype showed up many times. This sequence joins TRBV2 and TRBJ1-5; D gene uncertain. Germline V gene data show CDR1 as SNHLY and CDR2 as FYNNEI. The CDR3 totals 15 residues. V was clipped by 7 bases and J by 10 bases, with 23 bases between them. DNA of the CDR3: TGTGCCAGCACTTTGGCTGCCCGGTTTGATGATCCCCAGCATTTT. It codes for CASTLAARFDDPQHF.

Only a few counts were recorded for this clonotype. This chain connects TRBV5-6 to TRBJ2-3; 15 nucleotides line up with TRBD2. V dropped 3 bases and J dropped 2; count of bases not matched to a gene: 1. CDR3 length: 16 residues. The germline V gene encodes CDR1 SGHDT and CDR2 YYEEEE. The CDR3 DNA follows: TGTGCCAGCAGCTGGACTAGCGGGGGGGTCACAGATACGCAGTATTTT. It codes for CASSWTSGGVTDTQYF.

This clonotype was detected ten times or more. V and J are TRBV12-3 or TRBV12-4 and TRBJ2-7; D is possibly TRBD1 (6 bases). The CDR3 is 14 residues long. Between the trimmed V and J ends, which lost 5 bases and 0 bases, there was a span of 11 bases. The CDR3 region is CASSRGISSYEQYF. The CDR3 DNA sequence: TGTGCCAGCAGTAGGGGGATTAGCTCCTACGAGCAGTACTTC.

In this sample, this clonotype turned up many times. This chain links TRBV7-9 with TRBJ2-7, with 11 bases matching TRBD2. The CDR3 extends over 17 amino acids. From germline, CDR1 is SEHNR and CDR2 FQNEAQ (reference sequence). Losses at the gene ends were 4 bases for V and 1 base for J; bases not matched to a gene: 9. Written as DNA, the CDR3 is TGTGCCAGCAGCTCAACCCGGACTAGCGGGTCGTCCTACGAGCAGTACTTC. This sequence encodes CASSSTRTSGSSYEQYF.

V gene TRBV6-2 or TRBV6-3 combines with J gene TRBJ1-5; 8 bases line up with TRBD1. V lost 2 bases and J lost 1; bases outside the gene matches: 1. The CDR3 runs to 15 residues. Germline V CDR1 and CDR2: MNHEY, SVGEGT. The DNA of the CDR3 is TGTGCCAGCAGTTACAGGACAGGGAGCAATCAGCCCCAGCATTTT. Its translation is CASSYRTGSNQPQHF.

V usage is TRBV7-2 and J usage is TRBJ2-2, with 7 positions matching TRBD2. The CDR3 runs 15 residues. CDR1 is SGHTA, CDR2 FQGNSA, per germline. J gave up 5 bases and V 3 bases, and 6 bases lay outside the gene matches. The CDR3 spells CASSFLRGGTGELFF. The CDR3 DNA reads TGTGCCAGCAGCTTTTTACGGGGAGGGACCGGGGAGCTGTTTTTT.

Remarks on this clonotype: A single base separates this from a much larger clone, so it may be a read error. The genes are TRBV7-9 and TRBJ1-1, with TRBD1 matching over 8 bases. The CDR3 spans 14 residues. V shed 4 bases and J 1 base; nucleotides not matched to a gene: 2. Germline CDR1 reads SEHNR; CDR2 reads FQNEAQ (reference sequence). CDR3 sequence (DNA): TGTGCCAGCAGCTCGGGACAGGCGAACACTGAAGCTTTCTTT. Protein sequence: CASSSGQANTEAFF.